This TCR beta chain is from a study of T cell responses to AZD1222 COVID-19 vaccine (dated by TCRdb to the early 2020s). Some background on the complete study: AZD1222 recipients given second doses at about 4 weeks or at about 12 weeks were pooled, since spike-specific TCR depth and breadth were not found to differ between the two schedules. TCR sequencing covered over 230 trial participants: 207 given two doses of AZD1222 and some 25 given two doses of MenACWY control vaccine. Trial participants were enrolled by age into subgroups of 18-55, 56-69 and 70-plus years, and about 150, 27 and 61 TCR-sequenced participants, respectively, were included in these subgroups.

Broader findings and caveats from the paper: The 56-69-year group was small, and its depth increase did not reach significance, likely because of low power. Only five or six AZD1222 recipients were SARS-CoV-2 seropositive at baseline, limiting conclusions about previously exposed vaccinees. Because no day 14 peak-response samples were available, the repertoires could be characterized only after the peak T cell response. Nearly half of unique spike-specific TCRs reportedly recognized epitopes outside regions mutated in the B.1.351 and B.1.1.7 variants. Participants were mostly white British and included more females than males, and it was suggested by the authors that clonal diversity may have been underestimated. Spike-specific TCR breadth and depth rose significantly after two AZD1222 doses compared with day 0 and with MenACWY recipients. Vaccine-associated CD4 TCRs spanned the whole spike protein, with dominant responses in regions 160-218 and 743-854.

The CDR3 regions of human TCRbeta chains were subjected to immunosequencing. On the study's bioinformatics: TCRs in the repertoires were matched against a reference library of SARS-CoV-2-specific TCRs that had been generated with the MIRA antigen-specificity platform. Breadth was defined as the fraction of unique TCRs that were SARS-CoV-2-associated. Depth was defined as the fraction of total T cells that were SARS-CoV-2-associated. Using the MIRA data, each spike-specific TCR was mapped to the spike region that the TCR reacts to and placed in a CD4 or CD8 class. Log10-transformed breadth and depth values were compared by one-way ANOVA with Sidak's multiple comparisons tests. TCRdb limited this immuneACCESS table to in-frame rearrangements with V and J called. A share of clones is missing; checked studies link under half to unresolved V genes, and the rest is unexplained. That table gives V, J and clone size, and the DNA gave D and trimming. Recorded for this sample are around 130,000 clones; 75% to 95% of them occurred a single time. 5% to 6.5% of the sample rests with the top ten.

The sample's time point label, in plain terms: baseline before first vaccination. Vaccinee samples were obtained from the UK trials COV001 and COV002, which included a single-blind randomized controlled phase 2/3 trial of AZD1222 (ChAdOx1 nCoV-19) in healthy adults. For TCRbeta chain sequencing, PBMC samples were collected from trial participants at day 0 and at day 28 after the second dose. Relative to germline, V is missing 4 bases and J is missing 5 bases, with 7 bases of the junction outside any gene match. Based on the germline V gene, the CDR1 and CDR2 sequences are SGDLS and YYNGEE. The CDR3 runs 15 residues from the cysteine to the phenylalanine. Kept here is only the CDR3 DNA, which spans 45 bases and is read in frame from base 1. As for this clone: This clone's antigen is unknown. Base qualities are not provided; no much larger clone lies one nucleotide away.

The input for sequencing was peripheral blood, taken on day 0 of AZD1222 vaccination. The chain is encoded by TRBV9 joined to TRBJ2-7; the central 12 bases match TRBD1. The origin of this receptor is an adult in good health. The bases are TGTGCCAGCAGCCTCGTGGGACAGGGGGCGGACGAGCAGTACTTC. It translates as CASSLVGQGADEQYF. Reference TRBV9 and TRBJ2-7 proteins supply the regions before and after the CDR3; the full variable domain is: DSGVTQTPKHLITATGQRVTLRCSPRSGDLSVYWYQQSLDQGLQFLIQYYNGEERAKGNILERFSAQQFPDLHSELNLSSLELGDSALYFCASSLVGQGADEQYFGPGTRLTVT.